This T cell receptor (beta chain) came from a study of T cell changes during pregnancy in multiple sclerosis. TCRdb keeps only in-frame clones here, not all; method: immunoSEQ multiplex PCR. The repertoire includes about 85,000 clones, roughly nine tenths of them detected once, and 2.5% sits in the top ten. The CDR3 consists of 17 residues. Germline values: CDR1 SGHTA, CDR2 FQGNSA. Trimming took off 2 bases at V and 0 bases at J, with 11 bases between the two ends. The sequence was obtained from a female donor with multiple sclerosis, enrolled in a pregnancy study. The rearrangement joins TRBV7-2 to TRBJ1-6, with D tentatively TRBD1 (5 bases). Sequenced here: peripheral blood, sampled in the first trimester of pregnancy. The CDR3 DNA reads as TGTGCCAGCAGCTTAAGGGGCAGTACCTCCTATAATTCACCCCTCCACTTT. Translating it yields CASSLRGSTSYNSPLHF.